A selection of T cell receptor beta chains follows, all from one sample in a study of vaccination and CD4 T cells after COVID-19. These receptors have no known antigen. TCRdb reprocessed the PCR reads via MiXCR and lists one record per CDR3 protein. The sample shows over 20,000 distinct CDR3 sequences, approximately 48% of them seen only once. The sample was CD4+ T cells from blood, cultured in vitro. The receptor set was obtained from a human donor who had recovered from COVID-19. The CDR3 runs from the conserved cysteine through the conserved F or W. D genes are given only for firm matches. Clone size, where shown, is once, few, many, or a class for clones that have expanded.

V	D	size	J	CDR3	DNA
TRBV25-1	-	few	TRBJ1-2	CASSVSEGMGYTF	TGTGCCAGCAGCGTCTCGGAGGGAATGGGCTACACCTTC
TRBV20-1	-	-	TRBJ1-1	CSARSSGYTEAFF	TGCAGTGCTAGATCCTCCGGGTACACTGAAGCTTTCTTT
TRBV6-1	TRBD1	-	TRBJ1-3	CASRTGIGNTIYF	TGTGCCAGCAGGACAGGGATTGGAAACACCATATATTTT
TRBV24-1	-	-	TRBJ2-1	CATSDFGDEQFF	TGTGCCACCAGTGATTTTGGGGATGAGCAGTTCTTC
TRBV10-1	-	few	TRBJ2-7	CASSESYYEQYF	TGCGCCAGCAGTGAGTCGTACTACGAGCAGTACTTC
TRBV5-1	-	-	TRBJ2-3	CASRPGNTDTQYF	TGCGCCAGCAGGCCGGGGAACACAGATACGCAGTATTTT
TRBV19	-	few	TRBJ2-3	CASSILWATDTQYF	TGTGCCAGTAGTATTTTATGGGCCACAGATACGCAGTATTTT
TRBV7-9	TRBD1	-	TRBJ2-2	CASRRTGQNTGELFF	TGTGCCAGCAGGCGGACAGGGCAGAACACCGGGGAGCTGTTTTTT
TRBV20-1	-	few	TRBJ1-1	CSAPLGMVNTEAFF	TGCAGTGCTCCCCTGGGCATGGTGAACACTGAAGCTTTCTTT
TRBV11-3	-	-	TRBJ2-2	CASSLGGGAGELFF	TGTGCCAGCAGCTTGGGGGGGGGCGCCGGGGAGCTGTTTTTT
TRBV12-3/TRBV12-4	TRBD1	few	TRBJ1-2	CASSLATGIYGYTF	TGTGCCAGCAGTTTAGCGACAGGGATATATGGCTACACCTTC
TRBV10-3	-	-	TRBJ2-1	CAIGLKNEQFF	TGTGCCATCGGCTTAAAAAATGAGCAGTTCTTC
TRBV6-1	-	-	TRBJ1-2	CASSPNRRDHGGYTF	TGTGCCAGCAGTCCGAATCGCCGGGACCACGGAGGCTACACCTTC
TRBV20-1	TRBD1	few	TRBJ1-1	CSAFPGTGNTEAFF	TGCAGTGCTTTCCCCGGGACAGGGAACACTGAAGCTTTCTTT
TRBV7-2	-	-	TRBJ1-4	CASSLGVQENEKLFF	TGTGCCAGCAGCTTAGGGGTACAAGAGAATGAAAAACTGTTTTTT